This T cell receptor (beta chain) appears in the sequencing data of a study of blood T cell repertoires in COVID-19. Across the whole study: T cells, B-cell-depleted T cells, or PBMCs supplied cDNA or gDNA.

V was pared by 5 bases and J by 8 bases, with 16 bases between. CDR3 size: 13 residues. The V gene's germline CDR1 is SQVTM and CDR2 ANQGSEA. Authors' analysis steps: Reference gene primers were amplified, and this amplification served to estimate nucleated cell counts. Sequencing was performed with immunoSEQ multiplex PCR; in TCRdb, only in-frame clones are kept and a portion is missing. The DNA was the basis for D and trimming; V, J and clone size are from that table. The sample includes around 200,000 clones, around 82% of them seen just once. Sequencing input: peripheral blood. The J gene is TRBJ2-1, the V gene TRBV29-1; the D gene is possibly TRBD2 (5 bases). The clonotype originates from a woman aged 50 to 60 with acute or convalescent COVID-19. The CDR3 region is CSVIVRAGDEQFF. DNA for the CDR3: TGCAGCGTTATTGTGAGGGCCGGGGATGAGCAGTTCTTC.